Listed below are T cell receptor beta chains from one sample, sequenced in a study of shared clonotypes between healthy human individuals. Only in-frame clones appear in the TCRdb table, and some are missing; sequencing was by immunoSEQ multiplex PCR. The sample includes roughly 2.5 million clones, 85% to 95% seen only once; the top ten take more than 0.12%. What was sequenced was naive CD4+ T cells sorted from blood. Source of these receptors: a young man in good health. The CDR3 runs from the conserved cysteine through the conserved F or W. The D gene is left open where the match is weak. Clone size is shown for a subset of rows, as once, few, many or a class of expanded clone.

v_gene	d_gene	abundance	j_gene	CDR3aa	CDR3nt
TRBV4-2	-	-	TRBJ2-7	CASSQDLGSLYEQYF	TGTGCCAGCAGCCAAGATTTGGGCAGCCTCTACGAGCAGTACTTC
TRBV5-1	TRBD2	-	TRBJ2-4	CASSFGGAKNIQYF	TGCGCCAGCAGCTTCGGGGGGGCCAAAAACATTCAGTACTTC
TRBV6-1	-	-	TRBJ1-5	CASSEHRANQPQHF	TGTGCCAGCAGTGAACACAGGGCGAATCAGCCCCAGCATTTT
TRBV5-4	-	-	TRBJ1-3	CASSSGGLPGYSGNTIYF	TGTGCCAGCAGCTCGGGGGGCCTTCCGGGCTACTCTGGAAACACCATATATTTT
TRBV7-9	-	-	TRBJ2-7	CASSLFGVYEQYF	TGTGCCAGCAGCTTATTCGGGGTCTACGAGCAGTACTTC
TRBV7-9	TRBD2	-	TRBJ2-1	CASSPRGAGANEQFF	TGTGCCAGCAGCCCCAGGGGAGCGGGAGCTAATGAGCAGTTCTTC
TRBV19	-	-	TRBJ1-6	CASSTQRQFDNSPLHF	TGTGCCAGTAGTACCCAACGACAGTTTGATAATTCACCCCTCCACTTT
TRBV7-2	TRBD2	-	TRBJ2-3	CASSRPTSGRLDTQYF	TGTGCCAGCAGCCGGCCGACTAGCGGGAGGTTGGATACGCAGTATTTT
TRBV6-1	TRBD1	-	TRBJ1-5	CASSSGQGAFQPQHF	TGTGCCAGCAGCTCAGGACAGGGGGCTTTTCAGCCCCAGCATTTT
TRBV5-1	-	-	TRBJ1-5	CASSKDGNNQPQHF	TGCGCCAGCAGTAAGGACGGAAACAATCAGCCCCAGCATTTT
TRBV7-9	-	-	TRBJ2-5	CASSPRVAREETQYF	TGTGCCAGCAGCCCAAGGGTGGCACGGGAAGAGACCCAGTACTTC
TRBV28	TRBD1	-	TRBJ1-4	CASRSGTGGGVNEKLFF	TGTGCCAGCAGATCCGGGACAGGGGGCGGCGTAAATGAAAAACTGTTTTTT
TRBV4-3	TRBD1	-	TRBJ1-4	CASSRVLPGQGNEKLFF	TGCGCCAGCAGCCGCGTGCTACCGGGACAGGGTAATGAAAAACTGTTTTTT
TRBV9	-	once	TRBJ2-5	CASSVDVRSQGETQYF	TGTGCCAGCAGCGTAGATGTCAGGAGTCAAGGGGAGACCCAGTACTTC
TRBV27	-	-	TRBJ1-2	CASKSGDYGYTF	TGTGCCAGCAAGTCAGGGGACTATGGCTACACCTTC
TRBV9	-	once	TRBJ1-6	CASSEGGISSYNSPLHF	TGTGCCAGCAGCGAGGGGGGCATTTCCTCCTATAATTCACCCCTCCACTTT
TRBV6-4	TRBD1	-	TRBJ2-7	CTSRAWGIRQGRISGQYF	TGTACCAGCAGAGCCTGGGGGATTAGACAGGGTAGAATCTCCGGGCAGTACTTC
TRBV25-1	-	-	TRBJ1-2	CASSEYGSGYTF	TGTGCCAGCAGTGAATATGGGAGTGGCTACACCTTC
TRBV27	-	-	TRBJ2-4	CASSSRRGLQYF	TGTGCCAGCAGTTCTCGGAGGGGTCTTCAGTACTTC
TRBV29-1	TRBD1	-	TRBJ2-5	CSVEQGARWDQETQYF	TGCAGCGTTGAACAGGGGGCGAGGTGGGACCAAGAGACCCAGTACTTC
TRBV4-1	TRBD2	-	TRBJ2-3	CASSQGYGTKNTDTQYF	TGCGCCAGCAGCCAAGGGTACGGGACTAAGAACACAGATACGCAGTATTTT
TRBV5-1	-	-	TRBJ2-1	CASSIGLKEGEQFF	TGCGCCAGCAGCATAGGACTCAAAGAGGGCGAGCAGTTCTTC
TRBV27	-	-	TRBJ1-1	CASSFYWGRTEAFF	TGTGCCAGCAGTTTTTATTGGGGGAGGACTGAAGCTTTCTTT
TRBV7-9	-	-	TRBJ2-7	CASSAGPQGSHEQYF	TGTGCCAGCAGCGCCGGACCCCAGGGTTCCCACGAGCAGTACTTC
TRBV5-5	TRBD2	-	TRBJ2-7	CASSLAQREFDEQYF	TGTGCCAGCAGCTTGGCCCAGCGGGAGTTTGACGAGCAGTACTTC
TRBV2	TRBD1	few	TRBJ1-5	CASTNDRAPGKPQHF	TGTGCCAGCACTAACGACAGGGCTCCGGGGAAGCCCCAGCATTTT
TRBV21-1	-	-	TRBJ1-1	CASSKVSRTGNTEAFF	TGTGCCAGCAGCAAAGTTAGTAGGACGGGGAACACTGAAGCTTTCTTT
TRBV10-1	-	few	TRBJ1-5	CASSEQIDQPQHF	TGCGCCAGCAGTGAACAGATAGATCAGCCCCAGCATTTT
TRBV4-3	-	-	TRBJ1-6	CASSQEGRTSPLHF	TGCGCCAGCAGCCAAGAGGGACGAACTTCACCCCTCCACTTT
TRBV30	TRBD2	once	TRBJ2-5	CAWSTLADQETQYF	TGTGCCTGGAGTACCCTAGCGGACCAAGAGACCCAGTACTTC
TRBV18	-	-	TRBJ1-3	CASSTTTPNTIYF	TGTGCCAGCTCAACCACTACCCCCAACACCATATATTTT
TRBV5-8	-	-	TRBJ2-1	CASSFNRWVNNEQFF	TGTGCCAGCAGCTTTAACCGGTGGGTCAACAATGAGCAGTTCTTC
TRBV7-2	-	-	TRBJ2-5	CASSLVTQYF	TGTGCCAGCAGCTTAGTGACCCAGTACTTC
TRBV6-5	TRBD1	-	TRBJ2-3	CASRRQGTDTQYF	TGTGCCAGCAGAAGACAGGGGACAGATACGCAGTATTTT
TRBV5-1	-	-	TRBJ2-2	CASSLFGTGNTGELFF	TGCGCCAGCAGCTTGTTCGGGACCGGTAACACCGGGGAGCTGTTTTTT
TRBV6-1	TRBD1	-	TRBJ2-7	CASSETQGTGTAYEQYF	TGTGCCAGCAGTGAAACACAGGGGACAGGGACGGCCTACGAGCAGTACTTC
TRBV2	TRBD2	-	TRBJ2-2	CASRRLAGDTGELFF	TGTGCCAGCAGGAGACTAGCGGGAGACACCGGGGAGCTGTTTTTT
TRBV5-1	-	-	TRBJ2-1	CASSLSGIVGLNEQFF	TGCGCCAGCAGCTTGTCGGGGATAGTAGGGCTCAATGAGCAGTTCTTC
TRBV30	TRBD2	-	TRBJ2-7	CAWSAGGGQYF	TGTGCCTGGAGTGCCGGGGGGGGGCAGTACTTC
TRBV7-2	-	-	TRBJ2-3	CASSHRLGGSTDTQYF	TGTGCCAGCAGCCACCGCCTTGGCGGCTCAACAGATACGCAGTATTTT
TRBV6-1	-	-	TRBJ2-4	CASRRSSAPGNIQYF	TGTGCCAGCAGGAGGAGTAGCGCTCCAGGAAACATTCAGTACTTC
TRBV5-1	TRBD2	-	TRBJ2-5	CASSPSGGAFPETQYF	TGCGCCAGCAGCCCCAGCGGGGGGGCATTTCCAGAGACCCAGTACTTC
TRBV6-1	-	-	TRBJ2-3	CASSEAWGKRSTDTQYF	TGTGCCAGCAGTGAAGCTTGGGGGAAGAGGAGCACAGATACGCAGTATTTT
TRBV12-5	-	-	TRBJ2-1	CASGRGTPQISYNEQFF	TGTGCTAGTGGCAGAGGGACACCCCAAATCTCCTACAATGAGCAGTTCTTC
TRBV19	-	-	TRBJ1-4	CASSSQDSTNEKLFF	TGTGCCAGTAGTAGTCAGGACAGTACTAATGAAAAACTGTTTTTT